These 10 T cell receptor beta chains were sequenced from one sample in a study of cytomegalovirus exposure and HLA in healthy donors. PCR was performed using 60 Vbeta and 13 Jbeta primers. The table came from immunoSEQ multiplex PCR; TCRdb's copy has only in-frame clones and leaves some out. The data show some 190,000 clones, with roughly 78% seen just once and about 1.9% held by the top ten. Sequenced input: PBMCs. These receptor sequences come from a young woman in good health and CMV-seronegative.

As concerns this clone: Different DNA sequences within this sample yield the same CDR3. The chain recombines TRBV19 with TRBJ1-1, with 8 bases identical to TRBD1. Germline V gives CDR1 LNHDA, CDR2 SQIVND (reference sequence). There are 14 residues in the CDR3. V lost 3 bases, J lost 4 bases, and 4 bases stayed unmatched. As DNA, the CDR3 is TGTGCCAGTAGTATCGGACAGGGTAGCACTGAAGCTTTCTTT. It codes for CASSIGQGSTEAFF.

The chain employs TRBV15 and TRBJ1-4, with D unclear. The CDR3 sequence is 15 residues long. The V gene lost 3 bases and the J gene lost 0 bases, with 8 bases spanning the gap. Per the germline V gene, CDR1 is LNHNV and CDR2 is YYDKDF (reference sequence). The DNA for the CDR3 is TGTGCCACCAGCAGGACACAATCAACTAATGAAAAACTGTTTTTT. Translation gives CATSRTQSTNEKLFF.

The chain has TRBV27 and TRBJ2-7, with 10 bases that match TRBD2. Germline lookup yields CDR1 MNHEY and CDR2 SMNVEV (reference sequence). Losses at the gene ends were 8 bases for V and 4 bases for J; bases not matched to a gene: 11. This CDR3 has 15 residues. The CDR3 here is CASQLEGLAEYEQYF. The CDR3 region has the DNA TGTGCCAGCCAACTTGAAGGACTAGCGGAGTACGAGCAGTACTTC.

The chain joins TRBV2 to TRBJ2-7; D possibly corresponds to TRBD1 (6 bases). Germline loops: CDR1 SNHLY, CDR2 FYNNEI. CDR3 length: 14 amino acids. Trimming shortened V by 5 bases and J by 1 base, and 12 bases separated the two germline ends. The CDR3 sequence is CASSKDSLSYEQYF. The DNA for the CDR3 is TGTGCCAGCAGTAAGGACAGCCTGTCCTACGAGCAGTACTTC.

The chain combines TRBV30 with TRBJ1-2; no reliable D call. Germline-derived CDR1 and CDR2 are GTSNPN and SVGIG (reference sequence). The CDR3 spans 14 residues. Trimming pared 4 bases from V and 0 bases from J, leaving 12 bases between. The CDR3 region is CAWNPLGANYGYTF. The DNA for the CDR3 is TGTGCCTGGAATCCTTTGGGCGCTAACTATGGCTACACCTTC.

The rearrangement links TRBV18 to TRBJ2-2; 7 bases are shared with TRBD1. V was pared by 3 bases and J by 1 base, with 2 bases of the junction left unmatched. Germline CDR1 is KGHSH and CDR2 is LQKENI. CDR3 length: 15 residues. CDR3 DNA: TGTGCCAGCTCACCCAGGGGGAGGAACACCGGGGAGCTGTTTTTT. It yields the protein CASSPRGRNTGELFF.

Only one count was recorded for this clone. The chain employs TRBV18 and TRBJ1-2; 9 nucleotides agree with TRBD1. The CDR3 sequence is 19 residues long. Germline assignment: CDR1 KGHSH and CDR2 LQKENI. Trimming cost V 3 bases and J 0 bases; bases outside gene matches: 14. In DNA, the CDR3 is TGTGCCAGCTCACCGATCGCCGGGACAGGGCCATTAACTAACTATGGCTACACCTTC. Translating gives CASSPIAGTGPLTNYGYTF.

This chain uses TRBV15 with TRBJ1-2, with a possible D match to TRBD1 (5 bases). Germline V gene sequence: CDR1 LNHNV, CDR2 YYDKDF (reference sequence). V was cut by 9 bases and J by 6 bases, with 20 bases left in between. This CDR3 contains 14 residues. CDR3 in amino acids: CATPWSRDSNGYTF. CDR3 nucleotides: TGTGCCACGCCCTGGAGCAGGGATAGTAATGGCTACACCTTC.

This chain uses TRBV19 with TRBJ2-2; D possibly corresponds to TRBD2 (6 bases). The V end lost 6 bases, the J end lost 9 bases, and 17 bases lay between the germline ends. Germline-derived CDR1 and CDR2 are LNHDA and SQIVND (reference sequence). This CDR3 spans 14 amino acids. The CDR3 sequence is CASSPPGGFRELFF. CDR3 nucleotides: TGTGCCAGTAGCCCTCCCGGGGGATTTCGGGAGCTGTTTTTT. The entire variable domain, with the rest obtained from reference TRBV19 and TRBJ2-2, is as follows: DGGITQSPKYLFRKEGQNVTLSCEQNLNHDAMYWYRQDPGQGLRLIYYSQIVNDFQKGDIAEGYSVSREKKESFPLTVTSAQKNPTAFYLCASSPPGGFRELFFGEGSRLTVL.

V gene TRBV13 combines with J gene TRBJ1-1; D call uncertain. From germline, CDR1 is PRHDT and CDR2 FYEKMQ (reference sequence). The V and J ends lost 1 base and 0 bases respectively, with 9 bases between them. This CDR3 contains 15 residues. CDR3 in amino acids: CASSLAAGLNTEAFF. In DNA form, the CDR3 reads TGTGCCAGCAGCTTAGCGGCGGGGTTGAACACTGAAGCTTTCTTT.